This T cell receptor (beta chain) emerged from a study of OX40 agonist ivuxolimab in advanced cancers. General study findings and limits: Expanded clones were, on average, more numerous among CD8+ T cells than CD4+.

CDR1 and CDR2 from the germline V gene are SGHAT and FQNNGV. The V end lost 5 bases, the J end lost 7 bases, and 11 bases lay between the germline ends. CDR3 size: 12 residues. TCRdb's copy holds only in-frame clones and misses some; the assay was immunoSEQ multiplex PCR. The sample has roughly 120,000 clones, roughly nine tenths seen once; the top ten hold 0.25% to 0.3%. Patients with autoimmune history or systemic immunosuppression were excluded. This clone was recorded only once. Its antigen remains unidentified. This material consisted of CD4+ or CD8+ T cells sorted from blood, taken in a trial of the OX40 agonist ivuxolimab. The clonotype originates from an adult with an advanced solid tumor such as melanoma, head and neck, liver or kidney cancer. The gene calls are TRBV11-2 and TRBJ1-2; D call uncertain. CDR3 loop: CASSTRTGGYTF. The CDR3, as DNA: TGTGCCAGCAGCACACGGACCGGTGGCTACACCTTC. Looking up the rest from reference TRBV11-2 and TRBJ1-2 gives the full variable domain: EAGVAQSPRYKIIEKRQSVAFWCNPISGHATLYWYQQILGQGPKLLIQFQNNGVVDDSQLPKDRFSAERLKGVDSTLKIQPAKLEDSAVYLCASSTRTGGYTFGSGTRLTVV.